One TCR beta chain is described in this entry. The antigen is not known. These data originate in a study of OX40 agonist ivuxolimab in advanced cancers. Study background: Patients were given ivuxolimab, an antibody that agonizes OX40 (CD134). Study-wide results and caveats: The work left the antigen specificity of expanded peripheral T cells undetermined.

The data were produced by immunoSEQ multiplex PCR, yet TCRdb's version contains in-frame clones alone and is incomplete. The repertoire holds about 65,000 clones, with over 75% as singletons. Trimming removed 6 bases at V and 5 bases at J, with 8 bases between. Germline V gene sequence: CDR1 GTSNPN, CDR2 SVGIG (reference sequence). The length of the CDR3 is 11 residues. This receptor was taken from an adult with an advanced solid tumor such as melanoma, head and neck, liver or kidney cancer. This rearrangement joins TRBV30 to TRBJ1-3, with D unclear. The sequencing here drew on CD4+ or CD8+ T cells sorted from blood, taken in a trial of the OX40 agonist ivuxolimab. CDR3 DNA: TGTGCCTGCACTACTCGAAACACCATATATTTT. It is translated as CACTTRNTIYF.